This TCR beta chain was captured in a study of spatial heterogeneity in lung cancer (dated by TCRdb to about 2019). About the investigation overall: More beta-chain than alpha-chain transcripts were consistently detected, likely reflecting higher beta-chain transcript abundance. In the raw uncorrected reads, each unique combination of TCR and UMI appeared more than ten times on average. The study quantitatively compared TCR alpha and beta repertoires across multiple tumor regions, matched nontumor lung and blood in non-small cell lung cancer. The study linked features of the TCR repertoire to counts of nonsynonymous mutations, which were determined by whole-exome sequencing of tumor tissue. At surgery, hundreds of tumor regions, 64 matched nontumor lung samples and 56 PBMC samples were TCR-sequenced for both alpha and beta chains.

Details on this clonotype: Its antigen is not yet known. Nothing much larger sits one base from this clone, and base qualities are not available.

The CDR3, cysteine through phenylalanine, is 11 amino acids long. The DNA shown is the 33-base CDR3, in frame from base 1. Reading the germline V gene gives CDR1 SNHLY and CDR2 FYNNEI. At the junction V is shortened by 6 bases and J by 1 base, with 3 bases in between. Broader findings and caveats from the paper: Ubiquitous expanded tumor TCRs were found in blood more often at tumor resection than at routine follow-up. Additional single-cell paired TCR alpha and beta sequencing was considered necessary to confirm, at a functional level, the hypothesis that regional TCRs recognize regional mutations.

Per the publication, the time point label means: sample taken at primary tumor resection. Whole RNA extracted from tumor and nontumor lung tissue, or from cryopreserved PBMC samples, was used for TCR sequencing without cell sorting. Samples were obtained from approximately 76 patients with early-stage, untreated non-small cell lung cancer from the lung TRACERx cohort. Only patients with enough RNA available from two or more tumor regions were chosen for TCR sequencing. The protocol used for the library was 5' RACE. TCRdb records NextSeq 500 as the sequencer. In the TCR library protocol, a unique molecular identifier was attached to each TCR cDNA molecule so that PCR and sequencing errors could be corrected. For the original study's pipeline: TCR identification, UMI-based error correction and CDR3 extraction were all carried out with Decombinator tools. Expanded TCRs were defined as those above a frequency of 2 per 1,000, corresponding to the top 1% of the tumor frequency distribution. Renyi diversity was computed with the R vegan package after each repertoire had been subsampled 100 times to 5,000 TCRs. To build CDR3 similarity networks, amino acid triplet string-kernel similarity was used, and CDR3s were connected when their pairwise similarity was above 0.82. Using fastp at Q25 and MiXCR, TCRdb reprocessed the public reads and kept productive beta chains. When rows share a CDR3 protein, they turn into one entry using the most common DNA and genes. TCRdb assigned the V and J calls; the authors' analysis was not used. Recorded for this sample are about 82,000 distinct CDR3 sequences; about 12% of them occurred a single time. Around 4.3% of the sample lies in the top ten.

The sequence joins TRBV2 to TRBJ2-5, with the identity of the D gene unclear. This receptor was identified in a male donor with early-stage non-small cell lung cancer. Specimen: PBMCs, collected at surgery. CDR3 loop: CASRPQETQYF. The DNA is TGTGCCAGCAGACCCCAAGAGACCCAGTACTTC.